Detailed here is one T cell receptor beta chain. The germline CDR1 and CDR2 sequences are LGHDT and YNNKEL (reference sequence). The CDR3 is 13 amino acids. The V segment lost 10 bases and the J segment 5 bases; nucleotides outside the gene matches: 7. This specimen comes from a study of blood T cell repertoires in COVID-19. The method was immunoSEQ multiplex PCR; TCRdb's version includes in-frame clones alone and lacks a portion of them. Of roughly 250,000 clones listed, 60% to 75% are singletons. The TCR sequence derives from a woman aged 80 or over with acute or convalescent COVID-19. The specimen was peripheral blood. The chain links TRBV3-1 (or the pseudogene TRBV3-2) to TRBJ2-5; 10 bases are a match to TRBD1. CDR3 sequence (DNA): TGTGCCACCTCCCGGACAGGGGGTGAGACCCAGTACTTC. It codes for CATSRTGGETQYF.